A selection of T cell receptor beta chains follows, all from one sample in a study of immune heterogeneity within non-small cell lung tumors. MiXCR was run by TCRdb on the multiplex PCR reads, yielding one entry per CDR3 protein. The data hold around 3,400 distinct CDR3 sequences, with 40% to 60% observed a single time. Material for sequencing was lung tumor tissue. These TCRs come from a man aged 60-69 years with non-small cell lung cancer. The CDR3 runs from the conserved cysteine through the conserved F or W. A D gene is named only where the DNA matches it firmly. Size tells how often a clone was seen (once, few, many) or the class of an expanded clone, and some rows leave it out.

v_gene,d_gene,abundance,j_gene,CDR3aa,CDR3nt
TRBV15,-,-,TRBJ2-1,CATSRGAGSGNEQFF,TGTGCCACCAGCAGAGGGGCGGGATCGGGCAATGAGCAGTTCTTC
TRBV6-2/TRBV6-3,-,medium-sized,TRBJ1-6,CASSRDPFSPLHF,TGTGCCAGCAGTCGGGACCCTTTTTCACCCCTCCACTTT
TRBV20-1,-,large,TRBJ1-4,CSARVPPGLDNEKLFF,TGCAGTGCTAGAGTCCCCCCGGGGCTCGATAATGAAAAACTGTTTTTT
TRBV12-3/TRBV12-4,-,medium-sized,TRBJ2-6,CASSLLLGANVLTF,TGTGCCAGCAGTTTGCTCCTTGGGGCCAACGTCCTGACTTTC
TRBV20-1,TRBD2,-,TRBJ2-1,CSARLAGHYNEQFF,TGCAGTGCTAGGTTAGCGGGGCACTACAATGAGCAGTTCTTC
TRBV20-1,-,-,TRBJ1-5,CSARGGSNQPQHF,TGCAGTGCCCGGGGGGGTAGCAATCAGCCCCAGCATTTT
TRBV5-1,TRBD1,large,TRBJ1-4,CASSSGQENEKLFF,TGCGCCAGCAGCTCGGGACAGGAAAATGAAAAACTGTTTTTT
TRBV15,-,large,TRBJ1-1,CATSATGPDNTEAFF,TGTGCCACCAGCGCCACAGGACCCGATAACACTGAAGCTTTCTTT
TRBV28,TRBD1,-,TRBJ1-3,CASSHTGALGNTIYF,TGTGCCAGCAGTCACACAGGGGCTCTGGGAAACACCATATATTTT
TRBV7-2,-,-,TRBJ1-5,CASSLYSGDQPQHF,TGTGCCAGCAGCTTATACTCGGGCGATCAGCCCCAGCATTTT
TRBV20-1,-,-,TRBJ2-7,CSARDPLTPLEQYF,TGCAGTGCTAGAGATCCATTGACACCTCTCGAGCAGTACTTC
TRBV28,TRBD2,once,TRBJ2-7,CASSAGLADRYEQYF,TGTGCCAGCAGTGCGGGACTAGCGGACCGCTACGAGCAGTACTTC
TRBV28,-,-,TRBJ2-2,CASWEQGNTGELFF,TGTGCCAGCTGGGAACAGGGGAACACCGGGGAGCTGTTTTTT
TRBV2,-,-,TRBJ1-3,CASSEGIGRPGNTIYF,TGTGCCAGCAGTGAGGGGATAGGCAGGCCCGGAAACACCATATATTTT
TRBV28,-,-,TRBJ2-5,CASIGQETQYF,TGTGCCAGCATAGGGCAAGAGACCCAGTACTTC
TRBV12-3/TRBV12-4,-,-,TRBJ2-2,CASSLDGSSTGELFF,TGTGCCAGCAGTTTAGACGGGAGCAGCACCGGGGAGCTGTTTTTT
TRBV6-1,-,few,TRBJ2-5,CASSEGLRETQYF,TGTGCCAGCAGTGAAGGGTTAAGGGAGACCCAGTACTTC
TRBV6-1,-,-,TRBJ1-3,CASSEAFSGNTIYF,TGTGCCAGCAGTGAAGCCTTCTCTGGAAACACCATATATTTT
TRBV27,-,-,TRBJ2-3,CASLRRVGTDTQYF,TGTGCCAGCCTGCGGAGGGTGGGCACAGATACGCAGTATTTT
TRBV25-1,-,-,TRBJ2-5,CASSEAGSETQYF,TGTGCCAGCAGTGAAGCCGGGTCTGAGACCCAGTACTTC
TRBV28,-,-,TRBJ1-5,CASSLRRVGNQPQHF,TGTGCCAGCAGTTTAAGGAGGGTTGGCAATCAGCCCCAGCATTTT